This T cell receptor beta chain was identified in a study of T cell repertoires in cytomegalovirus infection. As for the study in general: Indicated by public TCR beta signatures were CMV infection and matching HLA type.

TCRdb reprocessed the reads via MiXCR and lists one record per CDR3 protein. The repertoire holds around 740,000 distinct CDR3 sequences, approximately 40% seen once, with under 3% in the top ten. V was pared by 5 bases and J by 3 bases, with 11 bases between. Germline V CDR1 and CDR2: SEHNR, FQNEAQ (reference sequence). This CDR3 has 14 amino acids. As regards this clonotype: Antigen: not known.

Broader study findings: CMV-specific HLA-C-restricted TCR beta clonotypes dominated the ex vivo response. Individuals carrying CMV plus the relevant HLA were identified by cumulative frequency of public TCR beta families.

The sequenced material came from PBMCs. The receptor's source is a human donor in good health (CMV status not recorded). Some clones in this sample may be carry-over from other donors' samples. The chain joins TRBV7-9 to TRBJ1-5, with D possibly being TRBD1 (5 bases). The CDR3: CASSRGGVNQPQHF. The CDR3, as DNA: TGTGCCAGCAGCCGGGGGGGAGTCAATCAGCCCCAGCATTTT.